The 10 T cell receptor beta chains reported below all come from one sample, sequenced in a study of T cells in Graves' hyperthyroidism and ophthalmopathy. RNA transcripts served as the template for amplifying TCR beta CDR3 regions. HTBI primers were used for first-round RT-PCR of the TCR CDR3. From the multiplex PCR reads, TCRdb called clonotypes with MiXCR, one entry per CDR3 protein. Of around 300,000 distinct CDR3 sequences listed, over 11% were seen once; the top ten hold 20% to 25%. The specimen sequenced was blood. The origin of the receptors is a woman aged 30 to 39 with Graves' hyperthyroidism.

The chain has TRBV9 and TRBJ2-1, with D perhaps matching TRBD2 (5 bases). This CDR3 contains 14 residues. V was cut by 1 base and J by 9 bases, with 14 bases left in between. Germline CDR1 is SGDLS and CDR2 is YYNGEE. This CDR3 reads CASSVRGGLSEQFF. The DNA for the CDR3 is TGTGCCAGCAGCGTACGAGGAGGTCTGTCTGAGCAGTTCTTC.

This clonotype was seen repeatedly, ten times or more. The DNA for the CDR3 is TGTGCCTGGAGCCCGAGTGACACTGAAGCTTTCTTT. Its translation is CAWSPSDTEAFF. The chain carries TRBV30 and TRBJ1-1; D gene ambiguous. The germline V gene encodes CDR1 GTSNPN and CDR2 SVGIG (reference sequence). The germline V and J ends were trimmed by 3 bases and 3 bases, with 8 bases remaining between them. This CDR3 is built from 12 residues.

The CDR3 sequence: CASSLARARTGPRGEQYF. As DNA, the CDR3 is TGTGCCAGCAGTTTGGCCCGGGCACGAACAGGCCCCAGGGGGGAGCAGTACTTC. This rearrangement joins TRBV28 to TRBJ2-7; TRBD1 matches 7 bases. The trim removed 3 bases at V and 7 bases at J, leaving 21 bases unmatched. Germline CDR1 reads MDHEN; CDR2 reads SYDVKM. The CDR3 contains 18 residues.

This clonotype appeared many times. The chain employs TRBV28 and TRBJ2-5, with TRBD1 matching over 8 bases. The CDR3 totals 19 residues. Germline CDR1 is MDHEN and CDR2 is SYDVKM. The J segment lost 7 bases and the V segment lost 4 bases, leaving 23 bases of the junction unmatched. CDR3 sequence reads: CASSSLGQGEGYQRGTQYF. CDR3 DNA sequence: TGTGCCAGCAGTTCACTTGGACAGGGTGAAGGGTACCAAAGAGGGACCCAGTACTTC.

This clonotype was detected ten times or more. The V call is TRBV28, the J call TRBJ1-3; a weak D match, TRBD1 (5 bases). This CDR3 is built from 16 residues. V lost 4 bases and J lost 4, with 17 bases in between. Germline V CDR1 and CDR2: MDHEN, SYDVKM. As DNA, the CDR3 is TGTGCCAGCAGTTCCTACCCTTGGGACGCAGGAAACACCATATATTTT. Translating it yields CASSSYPWDAGNTIYF.

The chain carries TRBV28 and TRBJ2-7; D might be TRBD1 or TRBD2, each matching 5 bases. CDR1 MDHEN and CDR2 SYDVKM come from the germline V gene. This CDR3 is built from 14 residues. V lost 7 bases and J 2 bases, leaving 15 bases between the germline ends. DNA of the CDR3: TGTGCCAGCAATCGGGACGGGACCACCTACGAGCAGTACTTC. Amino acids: CASNRDGTTYEQYF.

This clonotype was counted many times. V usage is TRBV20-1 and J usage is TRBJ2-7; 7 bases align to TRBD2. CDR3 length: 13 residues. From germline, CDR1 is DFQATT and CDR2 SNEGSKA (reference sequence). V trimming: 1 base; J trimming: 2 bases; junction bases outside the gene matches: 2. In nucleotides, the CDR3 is TGCAGTGCTAGAGGCGCGGGAGCCTACGAGCAGTACTTC. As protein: CSARGAGAYEQYF.

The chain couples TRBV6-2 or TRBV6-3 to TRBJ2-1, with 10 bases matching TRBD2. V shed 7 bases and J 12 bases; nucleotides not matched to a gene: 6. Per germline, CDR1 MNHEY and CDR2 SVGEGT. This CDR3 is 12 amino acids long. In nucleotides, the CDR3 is TGTGCCAGCACAGACCCTAGCGGGAGGCAGTTCTTC. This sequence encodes CASTDPSGRQFF.

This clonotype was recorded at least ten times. CDR3 bases: TGTGCCAGCAGTGGCTCACCCGGGACAGGAGACAACAATCAGCCCCAGCATTTT. It codes for CASSGSPGTGDNNQPQHF. The genes are TRBV6-1 and TRBJ1-5, with 8 bases lining up with TRBD1. J lost 3 bases, V lost 4 bases, and 14 bases had no gene match. The CDR3 contains 18 residues. Germline assignment: CDR1 MNHNS and CDR2 SASEGT.

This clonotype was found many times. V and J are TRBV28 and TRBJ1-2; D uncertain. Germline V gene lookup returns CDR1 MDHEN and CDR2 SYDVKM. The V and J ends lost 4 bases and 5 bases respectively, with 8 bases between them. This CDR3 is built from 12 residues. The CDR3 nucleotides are TGTGCCAGCAGTTATGCCAAATATGGCTACACCTTC. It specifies CASSYAKYGYTF.